The 18 T cell receptor beta chains listed next were all sequenced from one sample in a study of CD8 T cells in ankylosing spondylitis. TCRdb re-called the 5' RACE reads with MiXCR, one entry per CDR3 protein. The sample has approximately 220,000 distinct CDR3 sequences; about 10% are singletons. Sequenced material: blood, either unsorted or a sorted T cell fraction (not recorded which). All receptors come from a male donor with ankylosing spondylitis or in good health (not recorded which).

This clonotype was seen repeatedly, ten times or more. The rearrangement links TRBV5-1 to TRBJ2-4; perhaps TRBD2 as D (6 bases). Per the germline V gene, CDR1 is SGHRS and CDR2 is YFSETQ. This CDR3 spans 14 amino acids. Trimming took 2 bases from V and 5 from J, leaving 11 bases between them. For the CDR3, the DNA is TGCGCCAGCAGCTTCGGGGGAGAGGAAAACATTCAGTACTTC. Translation gives CASSFGGEENIQYF.

This clonotype appeared many times. The rearrangement joins TRBV7-8 to TRBJ1-2, with a tentative D call TRBD1 (5 bases). Trimming cost V 5 bases and J 5 bases, with 9 bases left between them. Looked up from germline, CDR1 is SGHVS and CDR2 is FQNEAQ. CDR3 length equals 12 residues. The DNA of the CDR3 is TGTGCCAGCAGCCGGGACTTTTATGGCTACACCTTC. This gives the protein CASSRDFYGYTF.

Ten or more counts support this clonotype. The chain has TRBV7-8 and TRBJ1-5; D is ambiguous. The CDR3 consists of 14 residues. Trimming shortened V by 5 bases and J by 3 bases, and 11 bases separated the two germline ends. CDR1 and CDR2 from the germline V gene are SGHVS and FQNEAQ. The CDR3 DNA follows: TGTGCCAGCAGCCCCGACTCCGCCAATCAGCCCCAGCATTTT. Protein sequence: CASSPDSANQPQHF.

This clonotype was seen at least ten times. The J gene is TRBJ2-3, the V gene TRBV20-1; the match to TRBD2 covers 12 bases. CDR1 and CDR2 (germline): DFQATT, SNEGSKA (reference sequence). The CDR3 extends over 16 amino acids. V shed 6 bases, J shed 5 bases, and the junction held 12 bases outside the gene matches. For the CDR3, the DNA is TGCAGTGCGATCCTTCCGGGACTAGCGGGCCTAGATACGCAGTATTTT. Amino acid sequence: CSAILPGLAGLDTQYF.

This clonotype came up many times. The rearrangement links TRBV15 to TRBJ2-7, with D possibly being TRBD1 or TRBD2 (6 bases each). V dropped 3 bases and J dropped 3 bases, with 21 bases sitting between them. Germline lookup yields CDR1 LNHNV and CDR2 YYDKDF (reference sequence). The CDR3 extends over 17 amino acids. The CDR3 loop is CATSRAVPGGGGYEQYF. For the CDR3, the DNA is TGTGCCACCAGCAGGGCCGTCCCCGGAGGAGGGGGCTACGAGCAGTACTTC.

This clonotype was picked up many times. V and J are TRBV20-1 and TRBJ2-1, with 7 bases matching TRBD1. After removal of 3 bases from V and 6 bases from J, the junction contained 11 bases not matched to a gene. The CDR3 has 15 amino acids. Germline V CDR1 and CDR2: DFQATT, SNEGSKA (reference sequence). The CDR3 is CSARGDRGDTNEQFF. The CDR3 DNA sequence: TGCAGTGCTAGGGGGGACAGAGGGGATACCAATGAGCAGTTCTTC.

This clonotype has only a few counts. The chain is built from TRBV6-1 and TRBJ2-1; the match to TRBD2 covers 11 bases. After removal of 4 bases from V and 9 bases from J, the junction contained 8 bases not matched to a gene. Germline V gene data show CDR1 as MNHNS and CDR2 as SASEGT. The CDR3 consists of 15 residues. CDR3 region: CASSAASGGTFEQFF. In DNA form, the CDR3 reads TGTGCCAGCAGTGCCGCTAGCGGGGGGACTTTTGAGCAGTTCTTC.

This clonotype came up many times. This chain links TRBV12-3 or TRBV12-4 with TRBJ2-1, with D maybe TRBD1 (6 bases). V lost 2 bases to trimming and J lost 7 bases, with 9 bases between them. The CDR3 sequence is 13 residues long. CDR3 coding DNA: TGTGCCAGCAGTTTACCCGGGACAAATGAGCAGTTCTTC. Protein sequence: CASSLPGTNEQFF.

As for this clonotype: The junction shows a germline mismatch at one end, possibly a read error. The chain is built from TRBV7-2 and TRBJ1-1, with 7 bases matching TRBD1. CDR1 is SGHTA, CDR2 FQGNSA, per germline. The CDR3 runs to 14 residues. The CDR3 sequence is CAGSSRGGNTEAFF. DNA of the CDR3: TGTGCCGGCAGCTCCAGGGGGGGAAACACTGAAGCTTTCTTT.

This clonotype appeared many times. The rearrangement uses TRBV11-2 and TRBJ2-2; possibly TRBD1 for D (6 bases). V was trimmed by 5 bases and J by 11 bases, leaving 12 bases between them. This CDR3 spans 12 amino acids. Germline CDR1 is SGHAT and CDR2 is FQNNGV. The CDR3 reads CASSENRVELFF. The CDR3 DNA is TGTGCCAGCAGCGAGAACAGGGTTGAGCTGTTTTTT.

This clonotype was found many times. The rearrangement links TRBV20-1 to TRBJ2-7; 8 bases agree with TRBD2. The CDR3 consists of 12 residues. From germline, CDR1 is DFQATT and CDR2 SNEGSKA (reference sequence). In nucleotides, the CDR3 is TGCAGGGCAGGGACTAGCTCCTACGAGCAGTACTTC. It is translated as CRAGTSSYEQYF.

There are many counts of this clonotype. This chain uses TRBV5-1 with TRBJ1-2, with D unclear. CDR1 is SGHRS, CDR2 YFSETQ, per germline. This CDR3 contains 14 residues. The germline V and J ends were trimmed by 0 bases and 8 bases, with 14 bases remaining between them. Here the CDR3 reads CASSLAGAIGGYTF. DNA for the CDR3: TGCGCCAGCAGCTTGGCCGGAGCTATTGGGGGCTACACCTTC.

In its sample, this clonotype was seen a few times. The genes are TRBV5-1 and TRBJ2-3, with 13 bases fitting TRBD2. V shed 8 bases and J 1 base; nucleotides not matched to a gene: 10. The CDR3 length is 17 residues. Germline loops: CDR1 SGHRS, CDR2 YFSETQ. This CDR3 reads CASVALAGGRGTDTQYF. The CDR3, as DNA: TGCGCCAGTGTGGCACTAGCGGGGGGGCGAGGCACAGATACGCAGTATTTT.

This clonotype was detected many times. This chain joins TRBV7-2 and TRBJ2-7; 12 bases agree with TRBD2. This CDR3 contains 14 residues. Germline V gene sequence: CDR1 SGHTA, CDR2 FQGNSA. V lost 5 bases and J lost 6; bases outside the gene matches: 5. Written as DNA, the CDR3 is TGTGCCAGCAGCCGGACTAGCGGGGCGGTCGAGCAGTACTTC. This sequence encodes CASSRTSGAVEQYF.

This clonotype was recorded many times. The V call is TRBV6-1, the J call TRBJ2-7; possibly TRBD1 or TRBD2 for D (6 bases each). The V end lost 6 bases, the J end lost 3 bases, and 30 bases lay between the germline ends. The CDR3 extends over 19 amino acids. From germline, CDR1 is MNHNS and CDR2 SASEGT. This CDR3 is CASRPAPGASPQGSYEQYF. In DNA form, the CDR3 reads TGTGCCAGCAGACCCGCACCGGGGGCCTCTCCCCAAGGCAGCTACGAGCAGTACTTC.

At least ten counts were recorded for this clonotype. V gene TRBV5-1 combines with J gene TRBJ1-3; TRBD1 is a possible D gene (6 bases). The CDR3 spans 14 residues. Germline CDR1 SGHRS, CDR2 YFSETQ. Trimming took off 6 bases at V and 0 bases at J, with 10 bases between the two ends. The DNA of the CDR3 is TGCGCCAGCAAGGGACAAAGCTCTGGAAACACCATATATTTT. Its translation: CASKGQSSGNTIYF.

In this sample, this clonotype turned up many times. The chain carries TRBV6-1 and TRBJ1-1, with no clear D. Trimming took 6 bases from V and 0 from J, leaving 14 bases between them. The CDR3 sequence is 15 residues long. Looked up from germline, CDR1 is MNHNS and CDR2 is SASEGT. CDR3 region: CASSGISILNTEAFF. As DNA, the CDR3 is TGTGCCAGCAGCGGAATAAGTATCCTGAACACTGAAGCTTTCTTT.

This clonotype was seen ten or more times. CDR3 sequence reads: CASSLEASGGLAQETQYF. The CDR3 DNA reads TGCGCCAGCAGCTTGGAGGCTAGCGGGGGGCTAGCTCAAGAGACCCAGTACTTC. This chain connects TRBV5-1 to TRBJ2-5; 11 bases are a match to TRBD2. CDR1 and CDR2 from the germline V gene are SGHRS and YFSETQ. The CDR3 covers 18 residues. Losses at the gene ends were 0 bases for V and 2 bases for J; bases not matched to a gene: 9.